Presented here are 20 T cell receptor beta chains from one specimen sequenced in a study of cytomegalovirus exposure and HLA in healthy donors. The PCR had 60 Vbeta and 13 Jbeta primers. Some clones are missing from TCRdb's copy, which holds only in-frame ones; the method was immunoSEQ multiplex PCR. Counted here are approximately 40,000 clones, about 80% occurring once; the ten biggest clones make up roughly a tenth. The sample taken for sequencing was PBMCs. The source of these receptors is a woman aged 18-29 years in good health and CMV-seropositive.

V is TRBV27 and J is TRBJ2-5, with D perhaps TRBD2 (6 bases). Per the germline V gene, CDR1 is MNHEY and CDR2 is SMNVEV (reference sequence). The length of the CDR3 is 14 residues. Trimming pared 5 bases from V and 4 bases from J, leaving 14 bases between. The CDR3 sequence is CASSIPGLGETQYF. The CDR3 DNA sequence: TGTGCCAGCAGTATCCCGGGACTCGGAGAGACCCAGTACTTC.

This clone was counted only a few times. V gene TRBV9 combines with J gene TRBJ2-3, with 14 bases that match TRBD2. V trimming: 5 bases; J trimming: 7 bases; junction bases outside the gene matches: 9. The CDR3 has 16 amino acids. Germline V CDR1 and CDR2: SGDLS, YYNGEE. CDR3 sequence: CASSLRLAGGQNTQYF. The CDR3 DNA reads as TGTGCCAGCAGTCTCCGACTAGCGGGGGGGCAAAATACGCAGTATTTT.

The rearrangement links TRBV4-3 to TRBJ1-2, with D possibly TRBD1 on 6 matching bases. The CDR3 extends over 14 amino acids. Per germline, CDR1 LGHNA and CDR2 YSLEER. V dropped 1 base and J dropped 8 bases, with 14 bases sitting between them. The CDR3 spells CASSQAPTGFGYTF. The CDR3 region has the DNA TGCGCCAGCAGCCAAGCTCCAACAGGGTTCGGCTACACCTTC.

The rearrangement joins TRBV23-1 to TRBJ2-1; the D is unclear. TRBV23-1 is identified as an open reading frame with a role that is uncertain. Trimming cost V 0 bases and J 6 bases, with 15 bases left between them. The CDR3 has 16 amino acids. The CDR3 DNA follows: TGCGCCAGCAGTCAATCGAGCCAGGTTGAGTGCAATGAGCAGTTCTTC. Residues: CASSQSSQVECNEQFF.

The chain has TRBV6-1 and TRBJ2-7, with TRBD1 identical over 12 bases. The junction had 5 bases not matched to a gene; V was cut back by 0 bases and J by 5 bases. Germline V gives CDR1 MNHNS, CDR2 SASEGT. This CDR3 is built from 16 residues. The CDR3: CASSEAVGTGGDEQYF. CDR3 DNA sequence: TGTGCCAGCAGTGAAGCCGTCGGGACAGGGGGCGACGAGCAGTACTTC.

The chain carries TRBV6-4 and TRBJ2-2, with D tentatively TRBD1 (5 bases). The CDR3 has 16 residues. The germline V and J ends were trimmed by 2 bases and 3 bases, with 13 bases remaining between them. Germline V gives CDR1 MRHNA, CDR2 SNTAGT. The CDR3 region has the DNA TGTGCCAGCAGTGACACCAGGGCGAGAGACACCGGGGAGCTGTTTTTT. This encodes CASSDTRARDTGELFF.

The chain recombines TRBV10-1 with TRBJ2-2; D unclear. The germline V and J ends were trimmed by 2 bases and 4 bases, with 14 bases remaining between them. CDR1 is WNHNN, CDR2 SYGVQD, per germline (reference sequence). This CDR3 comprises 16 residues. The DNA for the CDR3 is TGCGCCAGCAGTGAGCGACCGAGGCTATTCACCGGGGAGCTGTTTTTT. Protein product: CASSERPRLFTGELFF.

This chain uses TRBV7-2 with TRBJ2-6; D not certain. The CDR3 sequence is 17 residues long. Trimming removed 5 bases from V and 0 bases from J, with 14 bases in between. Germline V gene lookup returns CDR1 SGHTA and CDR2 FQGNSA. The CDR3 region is CASSPASRHSGANVLTF. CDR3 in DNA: TGTGCCAGCAGCCCCGCCTCGCGGCACTCTGGGGCCAACGTCCTGACTTTC.

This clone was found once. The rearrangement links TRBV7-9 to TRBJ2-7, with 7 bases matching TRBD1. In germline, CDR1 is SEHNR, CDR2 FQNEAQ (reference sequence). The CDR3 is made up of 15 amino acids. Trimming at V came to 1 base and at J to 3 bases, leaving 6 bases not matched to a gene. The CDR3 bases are TGTGCCAGCAGCTTAGGGCAGGGGGAAGGCTACGAGCAGTACTTC. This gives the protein CASSLGQGEGYEQYF.

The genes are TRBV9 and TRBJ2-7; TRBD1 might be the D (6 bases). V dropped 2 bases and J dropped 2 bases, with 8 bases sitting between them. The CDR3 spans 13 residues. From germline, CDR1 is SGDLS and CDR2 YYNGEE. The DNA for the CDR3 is TGTGCCAGCAGCGTTGGGACAACCTACGAGCAGTACTTC. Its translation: CASSVGTTYEQYF.

The CDR3 spells CASSLSGDASEQYF. The CDR3 DNA sequence: TGTGCCAGCAGTTTATCGGGAGACGCCAGCGAGCAGTACTTC. This chain uses TRBV28 with TRBJ2-7; tentative D call: TRBD2 (6 bases). Trimming stripped 1 base from V and 6 bases from J, with 13 bases between. This CDR3 spans 14 amino acids. Germline V lookup: CDR1 MDHEN, CDR2 SYDVKM.

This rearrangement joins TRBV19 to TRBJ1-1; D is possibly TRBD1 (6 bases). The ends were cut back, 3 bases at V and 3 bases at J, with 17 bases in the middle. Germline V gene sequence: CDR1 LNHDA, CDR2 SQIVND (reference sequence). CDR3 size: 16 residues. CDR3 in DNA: TGTGCCAGTAGTATCTCACTGGGGGGGGCGGACACTGAAGCTTTCTTT. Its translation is CASSISLGGADTEAFF. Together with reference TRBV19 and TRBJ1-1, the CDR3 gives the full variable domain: DGGITQSPKYLFRKEGQNVTLSCEQNLNHDAMYWYRQDPGQGLRLIYYSQIVNDFQKGDIAEGYSVSREKKESFPLTVTSAQKNPTAFYLCASSISLGGADTEAFFGQGTRLTVV.

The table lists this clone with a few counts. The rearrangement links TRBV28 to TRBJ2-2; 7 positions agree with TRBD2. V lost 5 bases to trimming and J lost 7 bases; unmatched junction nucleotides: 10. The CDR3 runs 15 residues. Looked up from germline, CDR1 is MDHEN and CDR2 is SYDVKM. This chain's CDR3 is CASSEAGSGGGELFF. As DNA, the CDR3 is TGTGCCAGCAGTGAAGCGGGATCGGGAGGCGGGGAGCTGTTTTTT.

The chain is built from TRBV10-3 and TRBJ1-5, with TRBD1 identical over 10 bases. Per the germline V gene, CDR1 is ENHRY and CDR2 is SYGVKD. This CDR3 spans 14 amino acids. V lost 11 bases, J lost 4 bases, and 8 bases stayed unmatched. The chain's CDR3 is CAAGDRGENQPQHF. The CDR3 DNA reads TGTGCCGCCGGGGACAGGGGCGAAAATCAGCCCCAGCATTTT.

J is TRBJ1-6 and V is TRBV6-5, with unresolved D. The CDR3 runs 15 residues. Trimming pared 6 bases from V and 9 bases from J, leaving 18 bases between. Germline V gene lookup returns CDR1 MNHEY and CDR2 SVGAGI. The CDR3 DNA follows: TGTGCCAGCAGGGACCGACTAGGGCCGGGTTCACCCCTCCACTTT. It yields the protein CASRDRLGPGSPLHF.

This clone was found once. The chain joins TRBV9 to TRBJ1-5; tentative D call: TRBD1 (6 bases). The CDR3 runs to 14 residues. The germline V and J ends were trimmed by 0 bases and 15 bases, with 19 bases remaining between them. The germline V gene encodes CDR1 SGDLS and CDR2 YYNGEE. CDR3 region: CASSVARTESMRHF. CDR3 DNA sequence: TGTGCCAGCAGCGTAGCCCGGACAGAATCCATGAGGCATTTT. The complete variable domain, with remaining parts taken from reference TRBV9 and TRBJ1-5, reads DSGVTQTPKHLITATGQRVTLRCSPRSGDLSVYWYQQSLDQGLQFLIQYYNGEERAKGNILERFSAQQFPDLHSELNLSSLELGDSALYFCASSVARTESMRHFGDGTRLSIL.

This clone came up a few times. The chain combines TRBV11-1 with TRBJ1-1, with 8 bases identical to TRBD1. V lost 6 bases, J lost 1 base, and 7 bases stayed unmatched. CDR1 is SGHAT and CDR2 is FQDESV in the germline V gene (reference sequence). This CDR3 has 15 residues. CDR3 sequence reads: CASRPFTGGNTEAFF. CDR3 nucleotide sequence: TGTGCCAGCAGACCTTTCACAGGGGGGAACACTGAAGCTTTCTTT.

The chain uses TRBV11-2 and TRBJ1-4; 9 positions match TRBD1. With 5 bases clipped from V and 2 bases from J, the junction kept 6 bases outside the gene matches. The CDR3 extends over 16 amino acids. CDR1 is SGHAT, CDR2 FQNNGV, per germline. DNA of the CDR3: TGTGCCAGCAGCCAACAGGGGGCTGTCACTAATGAAAAACTGTTTTTT. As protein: CASSQQGAVTNEKLFF.

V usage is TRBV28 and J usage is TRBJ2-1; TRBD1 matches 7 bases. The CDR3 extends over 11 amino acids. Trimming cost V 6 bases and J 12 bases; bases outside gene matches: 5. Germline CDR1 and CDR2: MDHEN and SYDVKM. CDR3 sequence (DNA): TGTGCCAGCAGCCGCAGGGGGTCGCAGTTCTTC. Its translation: CASSRRGSQFF.

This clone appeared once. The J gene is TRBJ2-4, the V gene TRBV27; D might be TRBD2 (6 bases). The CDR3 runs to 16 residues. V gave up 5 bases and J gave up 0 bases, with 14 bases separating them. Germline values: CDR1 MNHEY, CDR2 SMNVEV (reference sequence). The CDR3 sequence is CASSIAGRSAKNIQYF. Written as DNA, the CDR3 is TGTGCCAGCAGTATTGCAGGGAGGTCAGCCAAAAACATTCAGTACTTC.